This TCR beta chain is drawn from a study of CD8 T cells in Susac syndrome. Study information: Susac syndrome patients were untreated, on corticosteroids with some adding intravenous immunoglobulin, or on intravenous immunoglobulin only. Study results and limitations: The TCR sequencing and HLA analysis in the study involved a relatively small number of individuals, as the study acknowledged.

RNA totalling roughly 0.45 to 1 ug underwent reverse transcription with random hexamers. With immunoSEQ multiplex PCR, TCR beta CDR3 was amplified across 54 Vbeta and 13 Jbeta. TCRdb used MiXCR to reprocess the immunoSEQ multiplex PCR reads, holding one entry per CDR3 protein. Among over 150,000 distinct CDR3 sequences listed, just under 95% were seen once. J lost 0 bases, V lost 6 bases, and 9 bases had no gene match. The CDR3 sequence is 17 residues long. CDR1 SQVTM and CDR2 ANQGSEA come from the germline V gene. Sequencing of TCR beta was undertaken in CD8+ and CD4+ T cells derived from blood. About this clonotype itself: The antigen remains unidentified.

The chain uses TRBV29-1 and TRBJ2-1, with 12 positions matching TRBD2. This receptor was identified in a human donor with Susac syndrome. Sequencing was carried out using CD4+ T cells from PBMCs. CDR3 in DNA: TGCAGCGTGGCTGGACTAGCGGGAATATTCTCCTACAATGAGCAGTTCTTC. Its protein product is CSVAGLAGIFSYNEQFF.